These T cell receptor beta chains were read from a single sample in a study of metastatic and nonmetastatic thyroid tumors. TCRdb called clones again from the PCR reads with MiXCR. The table records roughly 59,000 clones, 15% to 20% of them present only once. Source material: blood. The source of these receptors is a male donor with papillary thyroid cancer or a benign thyroid nodule (not recorded which). Some clones in this sample may be carry-over from other donors' samples. Both conserved end residues are part of each CDR3. A D gene is named only where the DNA matches it firmly. Size is omitted from some rows. Given values are once, few, many or a class for expanded clones.

many	.	TRBJ2-3	TRBV29-1	TGCAGCGTCCTCTGGATAACCGACGGAGATACGCAGTATTTT	CSVLWITDGDTQYF
many	.	TRBJ2-6	TRBV28	TGTGCCAGCGGGGGGGGGACAGCCGGGGCCAACGTCCTGACTTTC	CASGGGTAGANVLTF
.	.	TRBJ2-2	TRBV20-1	TGCAGTGCTAGGGTACCTGCGTTCTCGAACACCGGGGAGCTGTTTTTT	CSARVPAFSNTGELFF
.	.	TRBJ2-3	TRBV5-1	TGCGCCAGCAGCAATGGGACGGCGAGCACAGATACGCAGTATTTT	CASSNGTASTDTQYF
many	.	TRBJ1-5	TRBV5-1	TGCGCCAGCAGCGCAGGACCGGGCAATCAGCCCCAGCATTTT	CASSAGPGNQPQHF
few	.	TRBJ1-1	TRBV2	TGTGCCAGAAGGCCTAGGACGGTGGGGAACAGTGAAGCTTTCTTT	CARRPRTVGNSEAFF
many	.	TRBJ1-1	TRBV7-9	TGTGCCAGCAGCGCGGGACCGGGCTACACTGAAGCTTTCTTT	CASSAGPGYTEAFF
.	TRBD2	TRBJ2-5	TRBV20-1	TGCAGTGCAAGAATTCCAGCCCGGGGGGGAGAGTGCCAGTACTTC	CSARIPARGGECQYF
many	.	TRBJ1-5	TRBV3-1	TGTGCCAGCAGCCCTGGGGACCCTGGTAGCAATCAGCCCCAGCATTTT	CASSPGDPGSNQPQHF
many	.	TRBJ2-1	TRBV5-1	TGCGCCAGCAGCTTTTCCTCGGGGGCGGATGAGCAGTTCTTC	CASSFSSGADEQFF
few	.	TRBJ1-5	TRBV6-1	TGTGCCAGCAGTGAAGACGGTGGGGCAGCACAGCCCGAGCATTTT	CASSEDGGAAQPEHF
many	TRBD2	TRBJ2-2	TRBV9	TGTGCCAGCAGCCCTCGGACTAGCGGCAGAGCGGAGCTGTTTTTT	CASSPRTSGRAELFF
many	.	TRBJ2-7	TRBV27	TGTGCCAGCACCGCCCCCTCTACGAAGCAGTACTTC	CASTAPSTKQYF
.	.	TRBJ2-2	TRBV20-1	TGCAGTGCTAGCCCATCGACGGTGATGAACACCGGGGAGCTGTTTTTT	CSASPSTVMNTGELFF
.	.	TRBJ2-2	TRBV6-5	TGTGCCAGCAGTTCATCAGGCTACCCCACCGGGGAGATGTTTTTT	CASSSSGYPTGEMFF
many	.	TRBJ1-1	TRBV4-3	TGCGCCAGCAGCCAAGGTCCCGCAGGGAATTTTGATGGCACTGAAGCTTTCTTT	CASSQGPAGNFDGTEAFF
few	.	TRBJ1-2	TRBV6-5	TGTGCCAGCATTTATCGGTCTGGAGCCCTTGGGGGCTACACCTTC	CASIYRSGALGGYTF
many	TRBD2	TRBJ2-1	TRBV5-1	TGCGCCAGCACCCCCAGCGGGAGGGCGGGGAATGAGCAGTTCTTC	CASTPSGRAGNEQFF
many	.	TRBJ2-3	TRBV19	TGTGCCAGTAGTATTCTTGACAGTAGCACAGATACGCAGTATTTT	CASSILDSSTDTQYF
.	.	TRBJ2-7	TRBV24-1	TGTGCCACCAGTGGTTCATTGGTGGGCACCGTCAACGAGCAGTACTTC	CATSGSLVGTVNEQYF
.	TRBD1	TRBJ1-6	TRBV7-2	TGTGCCAGCAGCTTAGTATGGGACAGAAATTCACCCCTCCACTTT	CASSLVWDRNSPLHF
many	.	TRBJ2-3	TRBV3-1	TGTGCCAGCAGCCTACGTGAGGCAGATACGCAGTATTTT	CASSLREADTQYF
many	.	TRBJ2-5	TRBV30	TGTGCCTCGACTAGATGGTCCCAAGAGACCCAGTACTTC	CASTRWSQETQYF
.	.	TRBJ2-6	TRBV12-3/TRBV12-4	TGTGCCAGCAGTTTGTTGAGCTCTGGGGCCAACGTCCTGGCTTTC	CASSLLSSGANVLAF
many	TRBD2	TRBJ2-5	TRBV28	TGTGCCAGCAGCCTGCTAGCGGATAAAGAGACCCAGTACTTC	CASSLLADKETQYF
many	.	TRBJ2-4	TRBV7-2	TGTGCCAGCACCTCTGGGCAGTTTTCTTCGGCCAAAAACATTCAGTACTTC	CASTSGQFSSAKNIQYF
many	TRBD2	TRBJ2-1	TRBV12-5	TGTGCTAGTGGCTCTGGACTAGCGGGAGTGGGTGAGCAGTTCTTC	CASGSGLAGVGEQFF
.	.	TRBJ1-2	TRBV20-1	TGCAGTGCTGAGAAGTACAGGGCCCCTTTGGGTGGCTACACCTTC	CSAEKYRAPLGGYTF